This is a list of T cell receptor beta chains from one sample in a study of early T cells in non-severe SARS-CoV-2 infection. TCRdb itself ran the 5' RACE reads through MiXCR, one entry per CDR3 protein. This table holds about 29,000 distinct CDR3 sequences, 4.5% to 5% found once. Material: whole blood. These receptors were taken from an adult who was a healthcare worker with PCR-confirmed SARS-CoV-2 infection or an uninfected control (not recorded which). Both conserved end residues are part of each CDR3. The D gene is left open where the match is weak. Clone size is shown for a subset of rows, as once, few, many or a class of expanded clone.

d_call,j_call,clone_size,v_call,cdr3_nt,cdr3_aa
-,TRBJ1-1,many,TRBV4-1,TGCGCCAGCAGCCAAGGTAGTGAGGTGGAAGCTTTCTTT,CASSQGSEVEAFF
-,TRBJ2-1,many,TRBV12-5,TGTGCTAGTGGTTTGAACTGGTTCGATGAGCAGTTCTTC,CASGLNWFDEQFF
-,TRBJ2-3,many,TRBV27,TGTGCCACCGGGGGGCCCGATACGCAGTATTTT,CATGGPDTQYF
-,TRBJ2-5,-,TRBV5-4,TGTGCCAGCAGCTCGGACTGGGTGGGCAGGGAGACCCAGTACTTC,CASSSDWVGRETQYF
-,TRBJ1-3,many,TRBV3-1,TGTGCCAGCAGCCAAAGGGAGATGGGAAACACCATATATTTT,CASSQREMGNTIYF
-,TRBJ2-7,many,TRBV25-1,TGTGCCAGCAGTCTAGACTACGAGCAGTACTTC,CASSLDYEQYF
TRBD2,TRBJ2-7,many,TRBV2,TGTGCCAGCAGTGGATGGACTAGCTCCTACGAGCAGTACTTC,CASSGWTSSYEQYF
-,TRBJ1-1,few,TRBV7-6,TGTGCCAGCAGCCTATATGGACGCATGAACACTGAAGCTTTCTTT,CASSLYGRMNTEAFF
-,TRBJ2-5,few,TRBV7-2,TGTGCCAGCAGCCCCCGAAGGTCAGAGACCCAGTACTTC,CASSPRRSETQYF
-,TRBJ2-1,many,TRBV5-1,TGCGCCAGCAGCTTGGATAACTACAGGGAGCAGTTCTTC,CASSLDNYREQFF
-,TRBJ2-3,-,TRBV2,TGTGCCAGCAGCGGATTTCAAGATACGCAGTATTTT,CASSGFQDTQYF
-,TRBJ1-4,many,TRBV3-1,TGTGCCAGCGGGACCCCCGGATCAGCAACTAATGAAAAACTGTTTTTT,CASGTPGSATNEKLFF
-,TRBJ1-5,-,TRBV2,TGTGCCAGCAGGTTGGCGAATCAGCCCCAGCATTTT,CASRLANQPQHF
TRBD2,TRBJ2-3,-,TRBV5-1,TGCGCCAGCAGCGCTCTAGCGGCCACAGATACGCAGTATTTT,CASSALAATDTQYF
-,TRBJ2-7,many,TRBV5-1,TGCGCCAGCAGCTTGTCGGGCTTAGGAAATGACGAGCAGTACTTC,CASSLSGLGNDEQYF
TRBD2,TRBJ2-3,few,TRBV6-4,TGTGCCAGCAGTGACTCGACGGGAACTAGCGGGGGGGCAGATACGCAGTATTTT,CASSDSTGTSGGADTQYF
-,TRBJ1-1,many,TRBV6-4,TGTGCCAGCAGTGAATGGGAGGACACTGAAGCTTTCTTT,CASSEWEDTEAFF
-,TRBJ2-1,many,TRBV5-1,TGCGCCAGCAGCTTTGCGGGTCTAACCAACAATGAGCAGTTCTTC,CASSFAGLTNNEQFF
TRBD2,TRBJ2-7,-,TRBV15,TGTGCCACCAGCCGGGGGGGCTCCTACGAGCAGTACTTC,CATSRGGSYEQYF
TRBD2,TRBJ2-2,many,TRBV5-4,TGTGCCAGCAGCTTGGTGGCGGGAGACACCGGGGAGCTGTTTTTT,CASSLVAGDTGELFF
-,TRBJ1-6,few,TRBV23-1,TGCGCCAGCAGTCTACGCCGGGGGAATTCACCCCTCCACTTT,CASSLRRGNSPLHF
-,TRBJ1-1,many,TRBV7-2,TGTGCCAGCAGCTTAGTCACTGAAGCTTTCTTT,CASSLVTEAFF
TRBD1,TRBJ2-3,-,TRBV7-3,TGTGCCAGCAGCGGACAGGGGAAAGGGACAGATACGCAGTATTTT,CASSGQGKGTDTQYF
-,TRBJ2-7,few,TRBV20-1,TGCAGTGCCGCAGGGGATAGGTACGAGCAGTACTTC,CSAAGDRYEQYF
-,TRBJ2-7,many,TRBV6-1,TGTGCCAGCAACAGGAGAGCCTACGAGCAGTACTTC,CASNRRAYEQYF
-,TRBJ2-7,-,TRBV11-2,TGTGCCAGCAGCTTAGGCCACGAGCAGTACTTC,CASSLGHEQYF
-,TRBJ2-1,many,TRBV12-3/TRBV12-4,TGTGCCAGCAGTTTAGCGGGGGTCCTGAACAATGAGCAGTTCTTC,CASSLAGVLNNEQFF
-,TRBJ1-2,many,TRBV7-2,TGTGCCAGCAGCTTAAGACAGTCATATGGCTACACCTTC,CASSLRQSYGYTF
-,TRBJ2-7,many,TRBV4-1,TGCGCCAGCAGCCAAGACCCGGGCAGCTCCTACGAGCAGTACTTC,CASSQDPGSSYEQYF
-,TRBJ2-2,many,TRBV7-3,TGTGCCAGCAGCTTAGACAGGAACACCGGGGAGCTGTTTTTT,CASSLDRNTGELFF
-,TRBJ2-1,-,TRBV5-1,TGCGCCAGCAGCTTGGGGGACCCCTACAATGAGCAGTTCTTC,CASSLGDPYNEQFF
-,TRBJ1-2,many,TRBV2,TGTGCCAGCAGTGACGCGGCAGCCTATGGCTACACCTTC,CASSDAAAYGYTF
-,TRBJ2-1,few,TRBV29-1,TGCAGCGTTGGACGGACGAATGAGCAGTTCTTC,CSVGRTNEQFF
-,TRBJ2-7,many,TRBV4-2,TGTGCCAGCAGCCAACCGACGGGAGCGAGCTACGAGCAGTACTTC,CASSQPTGASYEQYF
-,TRBJ2-7,many,TRBV10-1,TGCGCCAGCAGTGCAGGATACGAGCAGTACTTC,CASSAGYEQYF
-,TRBJ1-5,many,TRBV5-1,TGCGCCAGCAGCTTGGATGGCAGGGACCCAAGCAATCAGCCCCAGCATTTT,CASSLDGRDPSNQPQHF
TRBD1,TRBJ1-5,many,TRBV7-2,TGTGCCAGCAGCGTCAGACAGGGGAACAATCAGCCCCAGCATTTT,CASSVRQGNNQPQHF
-,TRBJ1-6,many,TRBV20-1,TGCAGTGCTAGGGGAATCGGGTTGTGGGTATCACCCCTCCACTTT,CSARGIGLWVSPLHF
-,TRBJ2-4,-,TRBV3-1,TGTGCCAGCAGCCGCCGGGGCCTAAGTCAGGACATTCAGTACTTC,CASSRRGLSQDIQYF
-,TRBJ2-1,many,TRBV14,TGTGCCAGCAGCCAAGATGAAGGAGGCCGATTTTTTGAGCAGTTCTTC,CASSQDEGGRFFEQFF
-,TRBJ1-2,many,TRBV29-1,TGCAGCGTCGAAGGCCACTATGGCTACACCTTC,CSVEGHYGYTF
-,TRBJ2-7,many,TRBV19,TGTGCCAGTAGTATAAACCCCCCAGGACTGATCTACGAGCAGTACTTC,CASSINPPGLIYEQYF
-,TRBJ1-6,few,TRBV5-8,TGTGCCAGCAAAGACAAGAATAATTCACCCCTCCACTTT,CASKDKNNSPLHF
-,TRBJ2-7,-,TRBV5-1,TGCGCCAGCAGTCACGGACGGTTTTACGAGCAGTACTTC,CASSHGRFYEQYF
-,TRBJ2-3,few,TRBV20-1,TGCAGTGCTAGAGTTCAGGCCACAGATACGCAGTATTTT,CSARVQATDTQYF
TRBD1,TRBJ1-4,many,TRBV11-2,TGTGCCAGCAGCCCCTACCTGACAGGGACTAATGAAAAACTGTTTTTT,CASSPYLTGTNEKLFF
TRBD1,TRBJ2-2,many,TRBV7-2,TGTGCCAGCAGCCGAACCGGGACAGGGAAGGGGGAGCTGTTTTTT,CASSRTGTGKGELFF
-,TRBJ2-7,few,TRBV28,TGTGCCAGCAGTTACCGTCTCGAGCAGTACTTC,CASSYRLEQYF
TRBD2,TRBJ2-2,many,TRBV7-9,TGTGCCAGCAGCTCTAGCGGGAGGGCCAAATACACCGGGGAGCTGTTTTTT,CASSSSGRAKYTGELFF
TRBD2,TRBJ2-7,-,TRBV5-1,TGCGCCAGCAGCTTGGGGGGACTAGCGGACTTCTCCTACGAGCAGTACTTC,CASSLGGLADFSYEQYF
-,TRBJ1-1,-,TRBV6-5,TGTGCCAGCAGTTACCCTAGACCTGAAGCTTTCTTT,CASSYPRPEAFF
-,TRBJ2-3,many,TRBV13,TGTGCCAGCAGCGCTACCACCTACAGGTCGTCTAGCACAGATACGCAGTATTTT,CASSATTYRSSSTDTQYF
-,TRBJ1-2,many,TRBV19,TGTGCCAGTAACAAGAGGGATTCTTGGGATGGCTACACCTTC,CASNKRDSWDGYTF
-,TRBJ2-3,many,TRBV5-1,TGCGCCAGCAGCTTGGACGGCACTTCCACAGATACGCAGTATTTT,CASSLDGTSTDTQYF
-,TRBJ2-5,many,TRBV7-9,TGTGCCAGCAGCTTAGTAGAGACCCAGTACTTC,CASSLVETQYF
-,TRBJ1-4,-,TRBV6-1,TGTGCCAGCAGTGAAGCGCTTCAAGGGCCAAGGGAAAAACTGTTTTTT,CASSEALQGPREKLFF
TRBD1,TRBJ1-1,many,TRBV27,TGTGCCAGCACCCGCAGGACAGGGGGCAAAGCTTTCTTT,CASTRRTGGKAFF
-,TRBJ2-2,-,TRBV3-1,TGTGCCAGCAGCTCCGGAACGGGCACCGGGGAGCTGTTTTTT,CASSSGTGTGELFF
-,TRBJ1-5,many,TRBV5-6,TGTGCCAGCAGCTGGGGAGTTGGAAATCAGCCCCAGCATTTT,CASSWGVGNQPQHF
-,TRBJ1-6,few,TRBV9,TGTGCCAGCAGCGTAGAGTGGGGGGCGCGGACCTATAATTCTCCCCTCCACTTT,CASSVEWGARTYNSPLHF